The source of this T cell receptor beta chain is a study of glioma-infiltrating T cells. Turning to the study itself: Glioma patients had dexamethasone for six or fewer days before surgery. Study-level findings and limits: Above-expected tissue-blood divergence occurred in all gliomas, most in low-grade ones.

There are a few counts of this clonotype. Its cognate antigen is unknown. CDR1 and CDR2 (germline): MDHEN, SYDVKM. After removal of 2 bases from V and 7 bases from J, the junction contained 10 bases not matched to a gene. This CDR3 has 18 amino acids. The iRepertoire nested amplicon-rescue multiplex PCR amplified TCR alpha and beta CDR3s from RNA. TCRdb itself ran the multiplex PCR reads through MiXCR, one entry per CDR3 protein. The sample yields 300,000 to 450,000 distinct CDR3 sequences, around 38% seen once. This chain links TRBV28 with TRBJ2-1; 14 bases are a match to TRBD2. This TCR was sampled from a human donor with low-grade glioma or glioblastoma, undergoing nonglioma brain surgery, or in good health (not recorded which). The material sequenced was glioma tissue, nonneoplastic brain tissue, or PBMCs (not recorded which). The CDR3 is CASSLGFGWTSGGNEQFF. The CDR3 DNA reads TGTGCCAGCAGTTTAGGGTTCGGGTGGACTAGCGGGGGGAATGAGCAGTTCTTC.